The clone carrying this T cell receptor beta chain has just a few counts. In the source study's methods: Using reference gene primer amplification, nucleated cell counts were estimated. TCRdb keeps only in-frame clones here, not all; method: immunoSEQ multiplex PCR. That table furnishes V, J and clone size, whereas the DNA furnished D and trimming. The sample holds fewer than 200,000 clones, more than 65% seen once. These data belong to a study of blood T cell repertoires in COVID-19. Study overall: Sources were T cells, B-cell-depleted T cells, or PBMCs; the material itself was cDNA or gDNA.

The CDR3 length is 15 residues. V was shortened by 1 base and J by 7 bases, with 13 bases between the two germline ends. The V gene's germline CDR1 is KGHSH and CDR2 LQKENI. The clonotype originates from a man in his sixties or seventies with active or convalescent COVID-19. The sample consisted of peripheral blood. The genes are TRBV18 and TRBJ1-4; D is undetermined. CDR3 DNA: TGTGCCAGCTCACCACGGGCCCACAGCGGTGAAAAACTGTTTTTT. This gives the protein CASSPRAHSGEKLFF.